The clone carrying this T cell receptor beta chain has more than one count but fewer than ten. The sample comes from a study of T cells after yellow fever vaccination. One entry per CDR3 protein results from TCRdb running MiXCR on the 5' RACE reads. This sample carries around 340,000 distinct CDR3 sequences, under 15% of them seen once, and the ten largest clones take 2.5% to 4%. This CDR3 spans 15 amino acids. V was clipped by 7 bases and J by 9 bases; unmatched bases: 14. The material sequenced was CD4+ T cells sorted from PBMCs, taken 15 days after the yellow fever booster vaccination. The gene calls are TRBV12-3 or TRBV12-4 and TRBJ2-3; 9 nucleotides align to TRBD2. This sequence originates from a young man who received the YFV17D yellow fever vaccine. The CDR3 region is CASTPRGGAGKTQYF. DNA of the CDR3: TGTGCCAGCACTCCCCGCGGGGGGGCCGGCAAGACGCAGTATTTT.